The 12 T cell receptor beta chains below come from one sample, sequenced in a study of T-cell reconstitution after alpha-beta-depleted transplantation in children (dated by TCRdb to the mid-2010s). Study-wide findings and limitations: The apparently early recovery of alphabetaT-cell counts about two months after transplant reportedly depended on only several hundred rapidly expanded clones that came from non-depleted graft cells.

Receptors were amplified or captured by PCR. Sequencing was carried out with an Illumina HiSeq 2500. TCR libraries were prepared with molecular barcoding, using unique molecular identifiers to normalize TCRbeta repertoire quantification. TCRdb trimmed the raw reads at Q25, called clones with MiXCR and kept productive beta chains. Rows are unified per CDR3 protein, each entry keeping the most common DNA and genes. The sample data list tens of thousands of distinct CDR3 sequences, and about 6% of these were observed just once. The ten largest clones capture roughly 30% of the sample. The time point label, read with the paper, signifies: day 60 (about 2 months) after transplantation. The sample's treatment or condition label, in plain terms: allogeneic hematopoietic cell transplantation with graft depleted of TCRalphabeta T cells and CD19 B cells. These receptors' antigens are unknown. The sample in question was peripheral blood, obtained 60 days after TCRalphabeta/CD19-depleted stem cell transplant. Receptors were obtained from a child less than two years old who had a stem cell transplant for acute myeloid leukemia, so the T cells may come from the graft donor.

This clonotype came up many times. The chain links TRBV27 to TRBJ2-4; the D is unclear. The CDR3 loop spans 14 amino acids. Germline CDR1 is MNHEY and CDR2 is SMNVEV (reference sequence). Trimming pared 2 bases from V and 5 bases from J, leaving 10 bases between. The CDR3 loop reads CASSLRVAENIQYF. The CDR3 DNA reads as TGTGCCAGCAGTTTAAGGGTAGCAGAAAACATTCAGTACTTC.

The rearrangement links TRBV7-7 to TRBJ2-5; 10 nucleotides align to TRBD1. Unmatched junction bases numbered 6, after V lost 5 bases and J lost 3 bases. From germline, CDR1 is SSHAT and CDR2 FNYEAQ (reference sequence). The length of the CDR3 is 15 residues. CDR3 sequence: CASSPLTGGEETQYF. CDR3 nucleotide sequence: TGTGCCAGCAGCCCCCTGACAGGGGGCGAAGAGACCCAGTACTTC.

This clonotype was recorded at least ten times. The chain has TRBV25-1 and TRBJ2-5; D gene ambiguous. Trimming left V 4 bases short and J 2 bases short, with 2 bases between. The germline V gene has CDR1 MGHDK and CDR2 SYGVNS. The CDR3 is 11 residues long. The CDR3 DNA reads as TGTGCCAGCAGTGTACAAGAGACCCAGTACTTC. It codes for CASSVQETQYF.

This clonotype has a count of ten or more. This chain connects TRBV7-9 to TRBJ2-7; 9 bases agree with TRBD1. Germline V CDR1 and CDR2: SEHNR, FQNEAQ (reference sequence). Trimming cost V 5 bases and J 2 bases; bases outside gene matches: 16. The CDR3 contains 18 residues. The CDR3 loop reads CASSPGGGQGGRTYEQYF. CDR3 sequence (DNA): TGTGCCAGCAGCCCCGGCGGGGGACAGGGTGGTCGGACCTACGAGCAGTACTTC. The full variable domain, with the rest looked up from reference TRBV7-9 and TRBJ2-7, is DTGVSQNPRHKITKRGQNVTFRCDPISEHNRLYWYRQTLGQGPEFLTYFQNEAQLEKSRLLSDRFSAERPKGSFSTLEIQRTEQGDSAMYLCASSPGGGQGGRTYEQYFGPGTRLTVT.

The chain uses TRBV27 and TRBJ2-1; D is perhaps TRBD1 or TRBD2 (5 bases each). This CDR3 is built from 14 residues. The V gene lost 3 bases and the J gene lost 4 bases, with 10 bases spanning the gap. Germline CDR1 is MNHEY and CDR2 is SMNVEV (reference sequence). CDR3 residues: CASSFRGHYNEQFF. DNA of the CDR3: TGTGCCAGCAGTTTCCGGGGCCATTACAATGAGCAGTTCTTC.

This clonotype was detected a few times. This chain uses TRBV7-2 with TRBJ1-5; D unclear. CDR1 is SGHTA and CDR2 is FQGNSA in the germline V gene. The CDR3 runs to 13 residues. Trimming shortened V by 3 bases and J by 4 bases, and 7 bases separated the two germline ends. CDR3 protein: CASSFSSNQPQHF. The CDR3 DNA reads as TGTGCCAGCAGCTTTTCCTCTAATCAGCCCCAGCATTTT.

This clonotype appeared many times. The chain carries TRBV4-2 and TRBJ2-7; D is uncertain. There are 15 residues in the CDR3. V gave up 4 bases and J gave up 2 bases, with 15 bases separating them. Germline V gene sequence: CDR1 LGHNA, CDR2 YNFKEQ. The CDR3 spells CASSPRTGVTYEQYF. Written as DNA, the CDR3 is TGTGCCAGCAGCCCCCGGACCGGTGTTACCTACGAGCAGTACTTC.

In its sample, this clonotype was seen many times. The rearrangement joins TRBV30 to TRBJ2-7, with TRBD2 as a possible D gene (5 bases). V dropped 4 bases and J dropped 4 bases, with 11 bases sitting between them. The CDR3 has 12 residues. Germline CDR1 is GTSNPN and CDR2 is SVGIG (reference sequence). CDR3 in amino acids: CAWTDFSYEQYF. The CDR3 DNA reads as TGTGCCTGGACGGACTTCTCTTACGAGCAGTACTTC.

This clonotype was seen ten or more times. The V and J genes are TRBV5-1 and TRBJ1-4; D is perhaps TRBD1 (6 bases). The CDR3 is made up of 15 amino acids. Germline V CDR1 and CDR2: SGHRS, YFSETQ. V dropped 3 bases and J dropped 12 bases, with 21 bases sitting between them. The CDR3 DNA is TGCGCCAGCAGCTGGGTAGGGGGTACCGTCGGGGAACTGTTTTTT. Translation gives CASSWVGGTVGELFF.

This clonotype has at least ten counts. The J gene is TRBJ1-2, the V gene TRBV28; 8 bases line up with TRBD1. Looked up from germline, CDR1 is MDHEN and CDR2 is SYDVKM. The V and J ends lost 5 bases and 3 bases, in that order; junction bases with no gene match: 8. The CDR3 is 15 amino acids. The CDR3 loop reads CASSLGQGGYYGYTF. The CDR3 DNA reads TGTGCCAGCAGTCTCGGACAGGGAGGGTACTATGGCTACACCTTC.

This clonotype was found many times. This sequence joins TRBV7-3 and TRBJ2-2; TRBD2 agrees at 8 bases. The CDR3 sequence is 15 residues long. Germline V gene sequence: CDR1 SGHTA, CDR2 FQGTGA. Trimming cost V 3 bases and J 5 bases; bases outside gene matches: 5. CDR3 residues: CASSFRLARTGELFF. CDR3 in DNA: TGTGCCAGCAGCTTCAGACTAGCGCGTACCGGGGAGCTGTTTTTT.

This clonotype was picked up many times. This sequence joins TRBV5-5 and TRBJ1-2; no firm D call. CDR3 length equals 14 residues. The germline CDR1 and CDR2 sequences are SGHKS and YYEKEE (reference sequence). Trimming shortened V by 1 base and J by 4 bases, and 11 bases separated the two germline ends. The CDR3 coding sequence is TGTGCCAGCAGCTTGAACCTTTTGACCTATGGCTACACCTTC. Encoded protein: CASSLNLLTYGYTF.